The entry that follows covers one T cell receptor (beta chain) sequence. Its specificity is unknown. Documented treatment: 15 to 20 received Ad26.COV2.S at low or high dose, single or two shots; several received placebo; per-sample allocation not given. Day 63 following the first vaccine or placebo injection was when the samples were taken. J lost 4 bases, V lost 4 bases, and 7 bases had no gene match. This CDR3 comprises 16 residues. Germline V gene sequence: CDR1 SGHRS, CDR2 YFSETQ. The repertoire was sequenced with immunoSEQ multiplex PCR; TCRdb's copy has only in-frame clones and lacks some. This table holds around 420,000 clones, over 75% found once. The entry originates in a study of Ad26.COV2.S vaccination and SARS-CoV-2 variants. Notes on the study in general: In vaccinated individuals, spike-specific CD8+ and CD4+ T cell responses reportedly displayed substantial breadth.

This receptor was obtained from a person aged 18-65 years who received the Ad26.COV2.S COVID-19 vaccine or a placebo. The chain couples TRBV5-1 to TRBJ2-7; 14 bases agree with TRBD2. This material consisted of peripheral blood, taken in a trial of Ad26.COV2.S vaccine versus placebo. The CDR3 region is CASSTGLAGGLYEQYF. The CDR3 bases are TGCGCCAGCAGCACTGGACTAGCGGGGGGCCTTTACGAGCAGTACTTC.